This T cell receptor (beta chain) comes out of a study of cytomegalovirus exposure and HLA in healthy donors. 60 Vbeta and 13 Jbeta primers were used in PCR. The method was immunoSEQ multiplex PCR; TCRdb's version includes in-frame clones alone and lacks a portion of them. Of 150,000 to 200,000 clones in the sample, 79% were seen once. Germline V gives CDR1 SGHTA, CDR2 FQGNSA. The CDR3 has 14 amino acids. The ends were cut back, 4 bases at V and 6 bases at J, with 12 bases in the middle. Sequencing was done on a sample of PBMCs. The receptor was derived from a man in his forties in good health and CMV-seronegative. J is TRBJ2-2 and V is TRBV7-2, with a weak D call TRBD2 (6 bases). The CDR3 spells CASSWDSYAGELFF. The CDR3 DNA reads as TGTGCCAGCAGCTGGGACTCCTACGCCGGGGAGCTGTTTTTT.